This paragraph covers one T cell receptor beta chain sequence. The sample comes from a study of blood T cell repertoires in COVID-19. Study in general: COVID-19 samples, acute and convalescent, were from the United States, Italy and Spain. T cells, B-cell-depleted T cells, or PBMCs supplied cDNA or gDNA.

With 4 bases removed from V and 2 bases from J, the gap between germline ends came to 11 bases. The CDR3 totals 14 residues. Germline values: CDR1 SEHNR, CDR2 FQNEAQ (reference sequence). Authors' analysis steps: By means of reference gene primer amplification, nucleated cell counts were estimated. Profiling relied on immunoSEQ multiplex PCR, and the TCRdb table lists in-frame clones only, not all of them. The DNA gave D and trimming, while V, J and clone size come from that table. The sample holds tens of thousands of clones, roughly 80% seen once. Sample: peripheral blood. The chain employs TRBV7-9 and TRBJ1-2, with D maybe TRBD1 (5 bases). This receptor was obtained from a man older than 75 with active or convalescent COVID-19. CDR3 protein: CASSSPSGNYGYTF. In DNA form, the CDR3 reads TGTGCCAGCAGCTCTCCGTCAGGGAACTATGGCTACACCTTC.